The entry below describes one T cell receptor (beta chain). The data were taken from a study of blood T cell repertoires in COVID-19. In the study overall: The analysed material was cDNA or gDNA that came from T cells, B-cell-depleted T cells, or PBMCs.

As handled by the study authors: Reference gene primer amplification gave nucleated cell count estimates. TCRdb keeps only in-frame clones here, not all; method: immunoSEQ multiplex PCR. D and trimming were read from the DNA, whereas the V and J calls and clone size are those reported in that table. The sample holds under 450,000 clones, approximately 90% seen once. The TCR comes from a woman in her 50s with COVID-19, enrolled during active disease. Sequences were obtained from peripheral blood.

CDR3: CASSPGLNYGYTF. The CDR3 DNA follows: TGTGCCAGCAGTCCCGGACTTAACTATGGCTACACCTTC. The genes are TRBV12-3 or TRBV12-4 and TRBJ1-2; D is unclear. V gave up 5 bases and J gave up 1 base, with 8 bases separating them. This CDR3 region has 13 residues.